This TCR beta chain came from a study of beta chain features in type 1 diabetes. Findings and limits, study-wide: Shortening that was moderate but significant affected the TCRB CDR3s of Type 1 diabetes patients in all four CD4+ subsets. It was among patients, rather than healthy donors, that naive, central memory and Treg TCRB repertoires appeared more similar. More deletions and fewer insertions at VDJ junctions were found in patients with type 1 diabetes.

The length of the CDR3 is 10 residues. Germline CDR1 reads DFQATT; CDR2 reads SNEGSKA (reference sequence). V gave up 6 bases and J gave up 4 bases, with 7 bases separating them. Isolation of CD4+ naive, central memory, regulatory and stem cell-like memory cells was achieved by sorting via CD45RO/CCR7/CD25/CD127/CD95/CD27. The purity of all sorted populations exceeded 98%. A remark on this clone: The antigen remains undetermined.

Reverse transcribing all isolated RNA meant expressed TCRB transcripts were sequenced. TCRdb's copy holds only in-frame clones and misses some; the assay was immunoSEQ multiplex PCR. The sample includes around 260,000 clones, roughly 21% of them seen just once. The clonotype originates from a woman in her thirties or forties with type 1 diabetes. Sequencing used naive CD4+ T cells from blood. The chain joins TRBV20-1 to TRBJ2-7, with no clear D. CDR3 coding DNA: TGCAGTGCCACCACATACGAGCAGTACTTC. Residues: CSATTYEQYF.